Sequencing of this T cell receptor beta chain was carried out in a study of human T cells and chemical hapten exposure (dated by TCRdb to 2020 to 2022). About the study as a whole: For sensitization, 2% DPC in acetone was applied to a 2 cm by 2 cm area of upper inner arm skin. Weekly therapeutic DPC doses were additionally applied to the scalp of patients throughout the roughly 23-week study period. Patch tests used Finn chambers with 0.01% DPC on the upper back, scored after 6 days by International Contact Dermatitis Research Group standards. The patient cohort, mostly female, included alopecia areata with under or over 50% scalp involvement, alopecia totalis and alopecia universalis. Libraries were combined into a pool for sequencing, and differences in TCR yield between samples came mainly from small differences in library volumes within the pool. In alopecia patients, the study followed how the peripheral blood TCR repertoire changed in vivo over primary and secondary sensitization to diphenylcyclopropenone (DPC), a hapten. Blood samples were taken from patients before sensitization (week 0) and then at 2, 6 and about 24 weeks after DPC sensitization. Blood for TCR sequencing was provided by twenty-nine alopecia patients at one to four time points (pre-sensitization, 2, 6 and 24 weeks). What the study reported, not specific to this receptor: Compared with pre-sensitization or healthy control sets, expanded TCRs formed significantly more large CDR3 similarity clusters, which is consistent with antigen-driven responses. All patients had alopecia, a presumed autoimmune disease, so their immune response might differ from that of healthy individuals. Repeated subsampling changed both the strength of the expansion versus patch-test correlation and the threshold at which that correlation became significant. The number of PT1 expanded TCRs positively correlated with patch test score, significant at thresholds 8, 16 and 32 but not 4. DPC sensitization did not change how many TCRs were above 1 in 1000 frequency, and no evidence was found of alterations in global repertoire structure.

The time point label, as the study defines it: patch test 1, 2 weeks after DPC sensitization. The sample's treatment or condition label is to be understood as: therapeutic diphenylcyclopropenone sensitization with weekly scalp DPC. At every patch-test visit, the blood draw took place before the patch test was put on. To be eligible, patients had to be aged 18 to 70, diagnosed with alopecia and judged suitable for DPC therapy, while pregnant patients were excluded. Total RNA was isolated from unfractionated whole blood collected in Tempus Blood RNA tubes. The library relied on RACE. Sequenced on a NextSeq 500. During library preparation, unique molecular identifiers were attached to individual cDNA molecules so that TCRs could be counted in a quantitative, reproducible way. Both TCR alpha and TCR beta chains were sequenced from each blood RNA sample. As for how the authors treated the data: Samples had a median of approximately 96,000 TCRs, with a range from roughly 20,000 to 690,600. V, J and CDR3 annotation of the TCR reads was carried out using the Decombinator software suite. Every sample was subsampled to the same number of TCRs (28,000) for the PS versus PT1 abundance plots. Expanded TCRs were defined as absent before sensitization and observed at least eight times at the 2-week time point. TCRdb's own reprocessing of the public reads used fastp at Q25 and MiXCR and kept productive beta chains. All rows with the same CDR3 protein become a single entry with the most common DNA and genes. The V and J calls come from TCRdb's annotation, not from the publication. The sample data list under 120,000 distinct CDR3 sequences, and approximately 9.9% of these were observed just once. Of the sample, under 4.5% is held by the ten largest clones.

This clonotype has just one count. It lacks a known antigen. This sequence may be a read error, since a much larger clone differs from it by one base. From the germline V gene (reference sequence), CDR1 is MNHEY and CDR2 is SMNVEV. The CDR3 numbers 14 residues from cysteine through phenylalanine. The kept DNA is CDR3 alone, 42 bases in frame from the first base. The V and J genes are TRBV27 and TRBJ2-3, with no reliable assignment of the D segment. The sequence came from a woman between 40 and 50 years old with alopecia areata. Some clones in this sample may be carry-over from other donors' samples. This sample comprised whole blood, obtained in connection with sensitization to the hapten diphenylcyclopropenone (DPC). The DNA reads as follows: TGTGCCAGCAGTTTAGGGTCCGCTAGTCGTACGAAGTATTTT. Its protein is CASSLGSASRTKYF.